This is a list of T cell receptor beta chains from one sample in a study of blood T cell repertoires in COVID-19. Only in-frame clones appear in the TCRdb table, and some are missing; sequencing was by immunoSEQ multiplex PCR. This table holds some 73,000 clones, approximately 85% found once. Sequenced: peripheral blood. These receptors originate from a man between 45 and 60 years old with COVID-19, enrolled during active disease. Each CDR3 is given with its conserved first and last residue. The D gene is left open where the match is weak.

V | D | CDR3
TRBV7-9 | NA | CASSKEDEQYF
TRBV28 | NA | CASSLSSGLGSSYNSPLHF
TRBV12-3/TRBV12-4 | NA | CASSFPSSYEQYF
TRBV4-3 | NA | CASSQEGLRETQYF
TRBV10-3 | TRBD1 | CAIREGGQANTEAFF
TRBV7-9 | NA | CASSLSGYEQYF
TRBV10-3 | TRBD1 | CAQRQGENTEAFF
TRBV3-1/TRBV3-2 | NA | CASSGPGEQYF
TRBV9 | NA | CASSPQLGMADNSPLHF
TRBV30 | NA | CAWRAGAFMNTEAFF
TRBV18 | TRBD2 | CASSPLRTSGAPSRTDTQYF
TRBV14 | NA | CASSQGLAQPQHF
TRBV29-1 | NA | CSVEGEWKNTEAFF
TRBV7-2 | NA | CASSTSAYEQYF
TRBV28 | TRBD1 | CASSAYRGPGTEAFF